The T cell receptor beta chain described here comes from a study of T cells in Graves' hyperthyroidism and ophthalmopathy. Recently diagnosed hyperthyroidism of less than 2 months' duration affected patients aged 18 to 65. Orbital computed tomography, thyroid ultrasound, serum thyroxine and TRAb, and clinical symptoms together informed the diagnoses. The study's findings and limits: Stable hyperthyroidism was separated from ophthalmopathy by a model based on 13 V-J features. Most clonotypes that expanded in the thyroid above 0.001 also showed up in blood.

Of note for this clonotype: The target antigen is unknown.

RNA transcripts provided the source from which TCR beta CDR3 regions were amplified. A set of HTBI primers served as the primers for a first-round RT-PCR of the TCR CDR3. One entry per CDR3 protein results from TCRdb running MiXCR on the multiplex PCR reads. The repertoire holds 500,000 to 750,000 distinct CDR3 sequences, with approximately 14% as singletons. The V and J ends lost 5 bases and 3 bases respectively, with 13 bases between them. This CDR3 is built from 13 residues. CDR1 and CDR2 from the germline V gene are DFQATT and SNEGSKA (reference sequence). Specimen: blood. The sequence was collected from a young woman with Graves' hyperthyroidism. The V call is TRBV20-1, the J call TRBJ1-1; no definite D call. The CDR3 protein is CSADRGRDTEAFF. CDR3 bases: TGCAGTGCTGACCGAGGGCGGGACACTGAAGCTTTCTTT.